This T cell receptor (beta chain) came from a study of blood T cells in healthy people across ages. This clonotype appeared a few times. Its target is not known. Findings and caveats of the study: Whereas aged donors had fewer naive CD4+ cells, long-lived donors had more of them and higher diversity. Observed TCR beta diversity per million T cells went down as age went up. This fall followed a roughly linear course with age.

Next came a second PCR, run for roughly 6 to 11 cycles, which used a sample-barcoded 5' primer along with a J-beta primer mix. TCRdb itself ran the 5' RACE reads through MiXCR, one entry per CDR3 protein. Altogether roughly 1,700,000 distinct CDR3 sequences are present, roughly 27% being singletons, with the ten largest covering over 7%. Germline V lookup: CDR1 DFQATT, CDR2 SNEGSKA (reference sequence). This CDR3 is 13 amino acids long. Trimming removed 6 bases from V and 7 bases from J, with 16 bases in between. The chain recombines TRBV20-1 with TRBJ2-1, with unresolved D. This receptor was identified in a woman in her twenties or thirties in good health. The sample was blood. In DNA, the CDR3 is TGCAGTGCCCCTCATCCACTGGGTAATGAGCAGTTCTTC. Amino acids: CSAPHPLGNEQFF.